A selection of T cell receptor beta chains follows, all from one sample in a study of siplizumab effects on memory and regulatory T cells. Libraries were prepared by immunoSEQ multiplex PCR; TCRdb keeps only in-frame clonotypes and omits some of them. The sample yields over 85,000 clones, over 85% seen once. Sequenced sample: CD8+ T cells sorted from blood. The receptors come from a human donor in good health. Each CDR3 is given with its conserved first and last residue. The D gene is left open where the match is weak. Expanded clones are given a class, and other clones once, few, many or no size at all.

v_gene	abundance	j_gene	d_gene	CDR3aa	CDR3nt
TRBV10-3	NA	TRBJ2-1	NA	CAISWDPRSYNEQFF	TGTGCCATCAGTTGGGACCCACGCTCCTACAATGAGCAGTTCTTC
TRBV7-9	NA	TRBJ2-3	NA	CASSAPRIVAADTQYF	TGTGCCAGCAGCGCCCCCCGGATCGTGGCAGCAGATACGCAGTATTTT
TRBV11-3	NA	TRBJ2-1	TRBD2	CASSFSGASYNEQFF	TGTGCCAGCAGCTTTAGCGGGGCATCCTACAATGAGCAGTTCTTC
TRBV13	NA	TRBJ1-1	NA	CASSLGEGKTEAFF	TGTGCCAGCAGCTTAGGGGAAGGGAAAACTGAAGCTTTCTTT
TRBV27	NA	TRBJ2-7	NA	CASSKVGGSYEQYF	TGTGCCAGCAGTAAAGTCGGGGGCTCCTACGAGCAGTACTTC
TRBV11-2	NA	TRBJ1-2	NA	CASSVGGANYGYTF	TGTGCCAGCAGCGTCGGGGGGGCTAACTATGGCTACACCTTC
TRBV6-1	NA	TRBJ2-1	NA	CASSEGGHEQFF	TGTGCCAGCAGTGAAGGAGGGCATGAGCAGTTCTTC
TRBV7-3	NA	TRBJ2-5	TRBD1	CASSLAGTGQETQYF	TGTGCCAGCAGCTTAGCCGGGACAGGGCAAGAGACCCAGTACTTC
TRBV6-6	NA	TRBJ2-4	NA	CASSYSPTAQNIQYF	TGTGCCAGCAGTTACTCCCCGACAGCTCAAAACATTCAGTACTTC
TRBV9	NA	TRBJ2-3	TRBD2	CASSVEAGVTDTQYF	TGTGCCAGCAGCGTAGAAGCGGGGGTCACAGATACGCAGTATTTT
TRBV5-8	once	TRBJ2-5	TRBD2	CASSTQGLAGVETQYF	TGTGCCAGCAGCACCCAGGGACTAGCGGGAGTTGAGACCCAGTACTTC